Listed below are T cell receptor beta chains from one sample, sequenced in a study of T cell responses to AZD1222 COVID-19 vaccine. Here immunoSEQ multiplex PCR was the method, and the copy in TCRdb shows in-frame clones only, minus some. In the table there are 150,000 or so clones, roughly 92% of which are singletons. The sample here was peripheral blood, taken 28 days after the second AZD1222 dose. These receptors originate from an adult who received the AZD1222 COVID-19 vaccine. Both conserved end residues are part of each CDR3. A D gene is named only where the DNA matches it firmly. For some rows the clone size is stated as once, few or many, or as a class when expanded; others skip it.

>TRBV7-2|TRBJ1-2|NA|NA
CASSLGGERRDGYTF
TGTGCCAGCAGCTTGGGGGGGGAACGAAGGGACGGCTACACCTTC
>TRBV5-1|TRBJ1-1|NA|NA
CASSPKDMNTEAFF
TGCGCCAGCAGTCCTAAAGACATGAACACTGAAGCTTTCTTT
>TRBV4-2|TRBJ2-1|TRBD2|NA
CASSRETSGRDNEQFF
TGTGCCAGCAGCCGAGAGACTAGCGGGAGAGACAATGAGCAGTTCTTC
>TRBV10-3|TRBJ2-3|NA|NA
CAISDGGASTDTQYF
TGTGCCATCAGTGATGGGGGGGCGAGCACAGATACGCAGTATTTT
>TRBV25-1|TRBJ2-7|TRBD1|NA
CASSPHRTGPTHEQYF
TGTGCCAGCAGTCCACACAGGACAGGGCCGACCCACGAGCAGTACTTC
>TRBV29-1|TRBJ2-3|NA|once
CSVELFFSQNSPFNTDTQYF
TGCAGCGTTGAATTGTTCTTTAGTCAAAACAGCCCTTTCAACACAGATACGCAGTATTTT
>TRBV7-2|TRBJ2-7|TRBD2|NA
CASSSRLAGGAYEQYF
TGTGCCAGCAGCTCCCGACTAGCGGGAGGGGCCTACGAGCAGTACTTC
>TRBV4-1|TRBJ1-4|TRBD1|NA
CASSQRTGTGDEKLFF
TGCGCCAGCAGCCAGCGAACCGGGACAGGGGATGAAAAACTGTTTTTT
>TRBV10-3|TRBJ1-1|TRBD1|NA
CAISEQGADTEAFF
TGTGCCATCAGTGAACAGGGGGCGGATACTGAAGCTTTCTTT
>TRBV15|TRBJ2-3|NA|NA
CATSRDVNLDTQYF
TGTGCCACCAGCAGAGATGTGAATCTGGATACGCAGTATTTT
>TRBV19|TRBJ2-2|NA|NA
CASTQGPQAGELFF
TGTGCCAGTACCCAGGGACCACAAGCCGGGGAGCTGTTTTTT
>TRBV19|TRBJ2-3|TRBD1|NA
CATRDRGADTQYF
TGTGCCACCCGGGACAGGGGTGCAGATACGCAGTATTTT
>TRBV4-3|TRBJ1-2|NA|once
CASSQDHNYGYTF
TGCGCCAGCAGCCAAGATCATAACTATGGCTACACCTTC
>TRBV6-2/TRBV6-3|TRBJ1-2|NA|NA
CASSRLGTTFGYTF
TGTGCCAGCAGTCGCCTCGGGACCACCTTTGGCTACACCTTC
>TRBV28|TRBJ2-7|TRBD2|NA
CASSLTSGGDNF
TGTGCCAGCAGTTTGACTAGCGGGGGCGATAACTTC
>TRBV7-9|TRBJ1-1|NA|NA
CASSLQGTSEAFF
TGTGCCAGCAGCTTACAGGGAACGTCTGAAGCTTTCTTT
>TRBV5-1|TRBJ2-1|NA|NA
CASTLGAGEQFF
TGCGCCAGTACTCTAGGGGCTGGGGAGCAGTTCTTC
>TRBV25-1|TRBJ2-7|NA|NA
CASSGTATYEQYF
TGTGCCAGCAGTGGGACAGCGACCTACGAGCAGTACTTC
>TRBV6-2/TRBV6-3|TRBJ2-1|NA|NA
CASTPTELAYNEQFF
TGTGCCAGCACCCCGACAGAGTTAGCCTACAATGAGCAGTTCTTC
>TRBV3-1/TRBV3-2|TRBJ1-2|TRBD1|NA
CASSQDFGDSYGYTF
TGTGCCAGCAGCCAAGATTTTGGGGACAGCTATGGCTACACCTTC
>TRBV28|TRBJ1-5|NA|NA
CASSFAGAGPRDQPQHF
TGTGCCAGCAGTTTCGCCGGGGCGGGACCACGGGATCAGCCCCAGCATTTT
>TRBV7-2|TRBJ1-4|TRBD1|NA
CASSFTTGVDEKLFF
TGTGCCAGCAGTTTTACGACAGGGGTTGATGAAAAACTGTTTTTT
>TRBV29-1|TRBJ2-5|NA|few
CSVERRRASSQETQYF
TGCAGCGTTGAAAGAAGGAGGGCTAGCTCCCAAGAGACCCAGTACTTC
>TRBV5-1|TRBJ2-2|TRBD1|NA
CASSWDRTNTGELFF
TGCGCCAGCAGCTGGGACAGGACGAACACCGGGGAGCTGTTTTTT
>TRBV27|TRBJ1-2|TRBD1|NA
CASSPRGQGNYGYTF
TGTGCCAGCAGTCCTCGCGGACAGGGCAACTATGGCTACACCTTC
>TRBV29-1|TRBJ2-4|NA|once
CSVEGGKNIQYF
TGCAGCGTTGAGGGCGGCAAAAACATTCAGTACTTC
>TRBV7-2|TRBJ1-3|NA|NA
CASSPDGGNTIYF
TGTGCCAGCAGCCCCGACGGTGGAAACACCATATATTTT
>TRBV28|TRBJ1-2|TRBD1|NA
CASSFPGGQGGGYTF
TGTGCCAGCAGTTTCCCCGGGGGACAGGGGGGAGGCTACACCTTC
>TRBV5-1|TRBJ2-7|NA|NA
CASSFGRLGYYEQYF
TGCGCCAGCAGCTTTGGTCGCTTGGGGTACTACGAGCAGTACTTC
>TRBV6-5|TRBJ1-2|NA|NA
CASNEGGPYGYTF
TGTGCCAGCAACGAGGGAGGGCCCTATGGCTACACCTTC
>TRBV6-5|TRBJ2-7|TRBD2|NA
CASSLTSGSSYEQYF
TGTGCCAGCAGTCTGACTAGCGGGAGCTCCTACGAGCAGTACTTC
>TRBV3-1/TRBV3-2|TRBJ1-2|NA|NA
CASSQGSGYTF
TGTGCCAGCAGCCAAGGATCCGGCTACACCTTC
>TRBV9|TRBJ1-6|NA|once
CASSVGDLNSPLHF
TGTGCCAGCAGCGTAGGCGACTTAAATTCACCCCTCCACTTT
>TRBV28|TRBJ2-7|NA|NA
CASRNSFASEQYF
TGTGCCAGCAGAAACTCATTTGCCTCCGAGCAGTACTTC
>TRBV27|TRBJ2-1|NA|NA
CASSFRQGKNEQFF
TGTGCCAGCAGTTTCAGGCAGGGAAAAAATGAGCAGTTCTTC
>TRBV10-3|TRBJ1-1|NA|NA
CAIKGGRETEAFF
TGTGCCATAAAGGGGGGTCGAGAGACTGAAGCTTTCTTT
>TRBV12-3/TRBV12-4|TRBJ2-1|NA|NA
CASSLGPRRQFF
TGTGCCAGCAGTCTAGGGCCGAGGAGGCAGTTCTTC
>TRBV6-1|TRBJ1-4|TRBD1|NA
CASSGDVWADGTDNEKLFF
TGTGCCAGCAGTGGTGACGTTTGGGCGGATGGGACAGATAATGAAAAACTGTTTTTT
>TRBV7-9|TRBJ2-2|TRBD2|NA
CASSSSLAGQNTGELFF
TGTGCCAGCAGCTCATCATTAGCGGGGCAGAACACCGGGGAGCTGTTTTTT